The 23 T cell receptor beta chains presented below share a single source sample, sequenced in a study of T cells in Graves' hyperthyroidism and ophthalmopathy. Amplified TCR beta CDR3 regions came from RNA transcripts. Carried out on the TCR CDR3, a first-round RT-PCR used the HTBI primer set. MiXCR, run by TCRdb on the multiplex PCR reads, gives a single entry per CDR3 protein. The repertoire holds about 400,000 distinct CDR3 sequences, with roughly 14% as singletons. Sequencing was done on a sample of blood. The receptor source for this set is a woman in her 30s with Graves' ophthalmopathy.

This clonotype has more than one count but fewer than ten. The rearrangement joins TRBV7-6 to TRBJ2-1; the D gene is possibly TRBD2 (6 bases). V dropped 4 bases and J dropped 6 bases, with 10 bases sitting between them. Germline V CDR1 and CDR2: SGHVS, FNYEAQ. The CDR3 sequence is 13 residues long. The DNA for the CDR3 is TGTGCCAGCAGCTCAGGACTAACCAATGAGCAGTTCTTC. It encodes CASSSGLTNEQFF.

This chain's CDR3 is CASSFVGPHTGELFF. The CDR3, as DNA: TGTGCCAGCAGTTTTGTGGGACCCCACACCGGGGAGCTGTTTTTT. The rearrangement uses TRBV28 and TRBJ2-2; D is perhaps TRBD1 or TRBD2 (5 bases each). The ends were cut back, 3 bases at V and 3 bases at J, with 11 bases in the middle. This CDR3 is built from 15 residues. CDR1 MDHEN and CDR2 SYDVKM come from the germline V gene.

This clonotype was counted at least ten times. In DNA form, the CDR3 reads TGTGCCAGCAGCTTAACAGGGCTAAGAGACACCGGGGAGCTGTTTTTT. Translation: CASSLTGLRDTGELFF. The V and J genes are TRBV7-3 and TRBJ2-2; D is ambiguous. Trimming pared 0 bases from V and 3 bases from J, leaving 11 bases between. This CDR3 is built from 16 residues. CDR1 is SGHTA and CDR2 is FQGTGA in the germline V gene.

This clonotype was observed many times. V gene TRBV7-6 combines with J gene TRBJ2-1; 8 bases align to TRBD1. Germline values: CDR1 SGHVS, CDR2 FNYEAQ. The CDR3 sequence is 17 residues long. V was pared by 3 bases and J by 0 bases, with 7 bases of the junction left unmatched. CDR3 amino acids: CASSFYGQGGSYNEQFF. The CDR3 nucleotides read TGTGCCAGCAGCTTTTATGGACAGGGCGGCTCCTACAATGAGCAGTTCTTC.

The chain recombines TRBV19 with TRBJ2-5, with D hard to call. The V and J ends lost 5 bases and 9 bases respectively, with 16 bases between them. The V gene's germline CDR1 is LNHDA and CDR2 SQIVND (reference sequence). The CDR3 has 13 residues. The CDR3, as DNA: TGTGCCAGTAGTTCAGACCACCTCGAGGCCCAGTACTTC. This codes for CASSSDHLEAQYF.

This clonotype has at least ten counts. The genes are TRBV6-1 and TRBJ1-6; maybe TRBD1 (5 bases). The V gene's germline CDR1 is MNHNS and CDR2 SASEGT. CDR3 length: 17 residues. The V end was cut by 1 base, the J end by 4 bases, with 14 bases between. The CDR3 nucleotides are TGTGCCAGCAGTGAAGTCCGGGACGATTCTTATAATTCACCCCTCCACTTT. Translated: CASSEVRDDSYNSPLHF.

To note about this clonotype: Here the CDR3 omits its conserved ending phenylalanine or tryptophan, so a read error is the likely source. The chain has TRBV6-1 and TRBJ2-3, with D perhaps assigned TRBD1 or TRBD2 (5 bases each). With 6 bases removed from V and 1 base from J, the gap between germline ends came to 11 bases. Germline CDR1 MNHNS, CDR2 SASEGT. This CDR3 region has 14 residues. In nucleotides, the CDR3 is TGTGCCAGCAGCCTTGTGGGGGGCACAGATACGCAGTATCTT. Amino acids: CASSLVGGTDTQYL.

This clonotype was counted at least ten times. The rearrangement joins TRBV6-1 to TRBJ1-5; D is unresolved. Trimming took off 7 bases at V and 3 bases at J, with 19 bases between the two ends. The CDR3 length is 16 residues. Germline lookup yields CDR1 MNHNS and CDR2 SASEGT. CDR3 DNA: TGTGCCAGCACCACCACGGCTGAAGGGAACAATCAGCCCCAGCATTTT. This encodes CASTTTAEGNNQPQHF.

This clonotype has a count of ten or more. The V gene is TRBV2, the J gene TRBJ2-3, with D possibly TRBD1 on 5 matching bases. The CDR3 is 12 residues long. Trimming left V 6 bases short and J 7 bases short, with 11 bases between. The germline V gene encodes CDR1 SNHLY and CDR2 FYNNEI. CDR3 coding DNA: TGTGCCAGCAGAACTCAGGGTTATACGCAGTATTTT. Amino acid sequence: CASRTQGYTQYF. The full variable domain, its missing parts supplied by reference TRBV2 and TRBJ2-3, is EPEVTQTPSHQVTQMGQEVILRCVPISNHLYFYWYRQILGQKVEFLVSFYNNEISEKSEIFDDQFSVERPDGSNFTLKIRSTKLEDSAMYFCASRTQGYTQYFGPGTRLTVL.

A note on this clonotype: This may be a read error: a much more frequent sequence differs by one nucleotide. V and J are TRBV7-8 and TRBJ2-3; D unresolved. CDR3 length: 12 amino acids. The germline V gene has CDR1 SGHVS and CDR2 FQNEAQ. The CDR3 nucleotides are TGTGCCGGCAGCGCGAACGGGGATACGCAGTATTTT. Translation: CAGSANGDTQYF. Looking up the rest from reference TRBV7-8 and TRBJ2-3 gives the full variable domain: GAGVSQSPRYKVAKRGQDVALRCDPISGHVSLFWYQQALGQGPEFLTYFQNEAQLDKSGLPSDRFFAERPEGSVSTLKIQRTQQEDSAVYLCAGSANGDTQYFGPGTRLTVL.

This clonotype was detected many times. The chain carries TRBV24-1 and TRBJ1-2; D not resolved. CDR1 and CDR2 (germline): KGHDR, SFDVKD. The length of the CDR3 is 13 residues. Trimming left V 10 bases short and J 4 bases short, with 15 bases between. CDR3 amino acids: CATYLRPGYGYTF. CDR3 sequence (DNA): TGTGCCACTTACCTAAGGCCGGGCTATGGCTACACCTTC.

This clonotype was counted many times. This chain uses TRBV10-3 with TRBJ1-6; 8 positions match TRBD1. Germline V lookup: CDR1 ENHRY, CDR2 SYGVKD. V lost 10 bases to trimming and J lost 8 bases; unmatched junction nucleotides: 10. This CDR3 contains 14 residues. The CDR3 nucleotides read TGTGCCAGCGGACAGGGAAGTACGGATTCACCCCTCCACTTT. Translated, it gives CASGQGSTDSPLHF.

This clonotype came up a few times. The chain couples TRBV19 to TRBJ1-1; 7 nucleotides line up with TRBD1. V trimming: 4 bases; J trimming: 1 base; junction bases outside the gene matches: 9. The CDR3 runs 16 residues. Germline V CDR1 and CDR2: LNHDA, SQIVND (reference sequence). This chain's CDR3 is CASSSHDRARNTEAFF. The CDR3 DNA follows: TGTGCCAGTAGTAGCCACGACAGGGCCAGGAACACTGAAGCTTTCTTT.

Comments on this clonotype: A much larger clone lies one base from this, so it may be a read error. CDR3 nucleotides: TGTGCCACCAGCGTAGGGCTAGCGGGGGCAGATACGCAGTATTTT. Amino acids: CATSVGLAGADTQYF. The J gene is TRBJ2-3, the V gene TRBV9, with 10 bases lining up with TRBD2. The CDR3 loop spans 15 amino acids. Germline-derived CDR1 and CDR2 are SGDLS and YYNGEE.

The sample holds many counts of this clonotype. The CDR3 DNA follows: TGTGCCAGCAGCCCCGACAGACCCTACTTAGGCACTGAAGCTTTCTTT. It specifies CASSPDRPYLGTEAFF. The chain is built from TRBV6-1 and TRBJ1-1; tentatively, D is TRBD1 (5 bases). Per the germline V gene, CDR1 is MNHNS and CDR2 is SASEGT. V shed 6 bases and J shed 4 bases, with 21 bases lying between them. CDR3 length equals 16 residues.

The gene calls are TRBV30 and TRBJ2-1, with 7 bases lining up with TRBD1. Losses at the gene ends were 5 bases for V and 5 bases for J; bases not matched to a gene: 3. Per germline, CDR1 GTSNPN and CDR2 SVGIG (reference sequence). The CDR3 consists of 12 residues. The CDR3 protein is CAWDRAHNEQFF. The CDR3 DNA reads as TGTGCCTGGGACAGGGCCCACAATGAGCAGTTCTTC.

In DNA form, the CDR3 reads TGCAGTGCTAGAGACCTATCTGGGAATGAAAAACTGTTTTTT. Translated: CSARDLSGNEKLFF. V and J are TRBV20-1 and TRBJ1-4; D gene ambiguous. V was clipped by 0 bases and J by 5 bases, with 10 bases between them. The CDR3 extends over 14 amino acids. From germline, CDR1 is DFQATT and CDR2 SNEGSKA (reference sequence).

In this sample, this clonotype turned up a few times. The chain joins TRBV24-1 to TRBJ2-1; 8 bases match TRBD2. Per germline, CDR1 KGHDR and CDR2 SFDVKD. This CDR3 has 14 residues. Trimming at V came to 6 bases and at J to 5 bases, leaving 5 bases not matched to a gene. CDR3 residues: CATSSAGGHNEQFF. CDR3 sequence (DNA): TGTGCCACCAGTTCGGCGGGGGGACACAATGAGCAGTTCTTC.

In this sample, this clonotype turned up many times. The rearrangement joins TRBV28 to TRBJ1-5; unclear D gene. The CDR3 has 12 amino acids. Trimming shortened V by 3 bases and J by 5 bases, and 5 bases separated the two germline ends. Per the germline V gene, CDR1 is MDHEN and CDR2 is SYDVKM. DNA of the CDR3: TGTGCCAGCAGTTTTATCTATCAGCCCCAGCATTTT. The encoded protein is CASSFIYQPQHF. The full variable domain, rest sourced from reference TRBV28 and TRBJ1-5, is DVKVTQSSRYLVKRTGEKVFLECVQDMDHENMFWYRQDPGLGLRLIYFSYDVKMKEKGDIPEGYSVSREKKERFSLILESASTNQTSMYLCASSFIYQPQHFGDGTRLSIL.

The chain combines TRBV5-5 with TRBJ2-3, with 7 bases that match TRBD1. Germline V lookup: CDR1 SGHKS, CDR2 YYEKEE (reference sequence). The CDR3 has 16 residues. V was pared by 3 bases and J by 2 bases, with 9 bases of the junction left unmatched. The CDR3 loop is CASSSRRDSSTDTQYF. The CDR3 DNA sequence: TGTGCCAGCAGCTCCCGACGGGACAGTTCCACAGATACGCAGTATTTT.

This clonotype was seen at least ten times. The rearrangement joins TRBV5-8 to TRBJ2-3, with 16 bases identical to TRBD2. The junction had 6 bases not matched to a gene; V was cut back by 4 bases and J by 4 bases. Germline lookup yields CDR1 SGHTS and CDR2 YDEGEE. This CDR3 has 17 residues. The CDR3 nucleotides read TGTGCCAGCAGCCCTGGGACTAGCGGGGGGGCAGCAGATACGCAGTATTTT. This gives the protein CASSPGTSGGAADTQYF.

This clonotype was recorded many times. J is TRBJ2-3 and V is TRBV28; tentatively, D is TRBD1 or TRBD2 (5 bases each). This CDR3 has 12 amino acids. In germline, CDR1 is MDHEN, CDR2 SYDVKM. Deletions cut 3 bases from V and 8 bases from J, with 9 bases between. As DNA, the CDR3 is TGTGCCAGCAGTTTTAGAGGGGCTACGCAGTATTTT. Its protein is CASSFRGATQYF.

This clonotype was counted ten times or more. V gene TRBV29-1 combines with J gene TRBJ2-7; 8 positions agree with TRBD1. V lost 7 bases, J lost 6 bases, and 5 bases stayed unmatched. This CDR3 is 11 amino acids long. Germline lookup yields CDR1 SQVTM and CDR2 ANQGSEA. The chain's CDR3 is CSAMDRVEQYF. CDR3 DNA sequence: TGCAGCGCCATGGACAGGGTCGAGCAGTACTTC.